The rows below give T cell receptor beta chains drawn from one sample of a study of CD8 T cells in Susac syndrome. From the immunoSEQ multiplex PCR reads, TCRdb called clonotypes with MiXCR, one entry per CDR3 protein. The repertoire consists of some 120,000 distinct CDR3 sequences, with under 95% occurring once and the leading ten covering around 0.12%. Sequencing was done on a sample of CD8+ T cells from PBMCs. These receptors were obtained from a human donor in good health. CDR3s include the opening cysteine and the closing phenylalanine or tryptophan. Fields, in order: clone size, V gene, J gene, D gene, CDR3 protein, CDR3 DNA. A D gene is named only where the DNA matches it firmly. A row's size may be missing; if present it is once, few, many or a size class.

-	TRBV7-9	TRBJ1-1	-	CASSSHAESREAFF	TGTGCCAGCAGCTCACACGCCGAGAGTCGTGAAGCTTTCTTT
-	TRBV10-3	TRBJ2-3	TRBD2	CAITAGGLDSTDTQYF	TGTGCCATCACAGCGGGAGGGCTGGATTCCACAGATACGCAGTATTTT
-	TRBV20-1	TRBJ2-7	-	CSARDQAGNGYEQYF	TGCAGTGCTAGAGATCAGGCAGGGAACGGCTACGAGCAGTACTTC
few	TRBV7-2	TRBJ2-1	-	CASSLDRGSYNEQFF	TGTGCCAGCAGCTTAGATCGGGGCTCCTACAATGAGCAGTTCTTC
few	TRBV6-1	TRBJ2-3	TRBD2	CASSTSGGRAADTQYF	TGTGCCAGCAGCACGTCGGGCGGGAGGGCCGCAGATACGCAGTATTTT
-	TRBV5-1	TRBJ2-7	TRBD1	CASSLDRDSSSYEQYF	TGCGCCAGCAGCCTCGACCGGGACAGCTCCTCCTACGAGCAGTACTTC
-	TRBV6-2/TRBV6-3	TRBJ1-1	TRBD1	CASSRQGVGTEAFF	TGTGCCAGCAGCCGACAGGGAGTAGGGACTGAAGCTTTCTTT
-	TRBV2	TRBJ1-1	TRBD1	CASWGQGPTEAFF	TGTGCCAGCTGGGGACAGGGACCCACTGAAGCTTTCTTT
-	TRBV6-5	TRBJ2-7	-	CASSYSPSRSYEQYF	TGTGCCAGCAGTTACTCCCCATCAAGATCCTACGAGCAGTACTTC
-	TRBV3-1	TRBJ1-1	-	CASSRRELNTEAFF	TGTGCCAGCAGCCGAAGGGAATTGAACACTGAAGCTTTCTTT
-	TRBV7-2	TRBJ2-3	TRBD2	CASSSRTSGRTDTQYF	TGTGCCAGCAGCTCCAGGACTAGCGGGAGGACAGATACGCAGTATTTT
-	TRBV6-5	TRBJ1-3	-	CASSYTGSPGNTIYF	TGTGCCAGCAGTTACACAGGGTCCCCTGGAAACACCATATATTTT
-	TRBV13	TRBJ2-7	TRBD2	CASSLSIRSGGAWGYEQYF	TGTGCCAGCAGCTTATCAATTAGGTCGGGGGGTGCCTGGGGATACGAGCAGTACTTC
-	TRBV27	TRBJ2-2	-	CASSLSGTTGELFF	TGTGCCAGCAGTTTATCCGGGACAACCGGGGAGCTGTTTTTT
-	TRBV7-9	TRBJ2-2	-	CASSSRAGELFF	TGTGCCAGCAGCTCGAGGGCCGGGGAGCTGTTTTTT
-	TRBV16	TRBJ1-1	-	CASIRRVNTEAFF	TGTGCCAGCATTAGACGGGTGAACACTGAAGCTTTCTTT
few	TRBV5-1	TRBJ1-2	-	CASSLESRGFDYGYTF	TGCGCCAGCAGCTTGGAATCAAGAGGGTTCGACTATGGCTACACCTTC
-	TRBV4-3	TRBJ1-3	TRBD1	CASSQTGGRVSGNTIYF	TGCGCCAGCAGCCAAACAGGGGGTAGGGTGAGCGGAAACACCATATATTTT
-	TRBV7-9	TRBJ2-3	-	CASSLALEGTDTQYF	TGTGCCAGCAGCTTAGCCCTCGAGGGTACGGATACGCAGTATTTT
-	TRBV29-1	TRBJ2-7	-	CSVGTVSSYEQYF	TGCAGCGTTGGGACAGTTAGCTCCTACGAGCAGTACTTC
once	TRBV29-1	TRBJ2-3	-	CSVAGGMGFTDTQYF	TGCAGCGTTGCTGGAGGGATGGGGTTCACAGATACGCAGTATTTT
-	TRBV30	TRBJ2-1	-	CAWTPGSRVNEQFF	TGTGCCTGGACCCCAGGGAGTAGAGTTAATGAGCAGTTCTTC
-	TRBV19	TRBJ1-1	-	CASSIESATTEAFF	TGTGCCAGTAGTATAGAGAGCGCGACGACTGAAGCTTTCTTT
-	TRBV3-1	TRBJ1-5	-	CASSQVANQPQHF	TGTGCCAGCAGCCAAGTCGCGAATCAGCCCCAGCATTTT
-	TRBV4-3	TRBJ2-7	TRBD2	CASSQTLAGGPGEQYF	TGCGCCAGCAGCCAGACACTAGCGGGAGGGCCGGGGGAGCAGTACTTC
-	TRBV4-3	TRBJ1-3	-	CASSQDNRKVGNTIYF	TGCGCCAGCAGCCAAGATAATCGTAAGGTTGGAAACACCATATATTTT
-	TRBV29-1	TRBJ2-1	TRBD1	CSVGKRTGLDEQFF	TGCAGCGTTGGCAAAAGGACAGGGCTGGATGAGCAGTTCTTC
-	TRBV7-2	TRBJ2-4	-	CASSLLGGPLAKNIQYF	TGTGCCAGCAGCCTCCTTGGTGGACCACTAGCCAAAAACATTCAGTACTTC
-	TRBV7-2	TRBJ2-7	TRBD2	CASSVRLAGGREQYF	TGTGCCAGCAGCGTCCGACTAGCGGGAGGACGGGAGCAGTACTTC
-	TRBV3-1	TRBJ2-7	-	CASSPRQSSYEQYF	TGTGCCAGCAGCCCGCGACAGAGCTCCTACGAGCAGTACTTC
-	TRBV18	TRBJ2-3	-	CASSPPMVGSTDTQYF	TGTGCCAGCTCACCACCGATGGTCGGTAGCACAGATACGCAGTATTTT
-	TRBV4-3	TRBJ2-4	-	CASSQDIRPSRDKNIQYF	TGCGCCAGCAGCCAAGATATACGGCCTAGCCGAGACAAAAACATTCAGTACTTC
-	TRBV6-5	TRBJ1-5	-	CASSPRGDQPQHF	TGTGCCAGCAGTCCCCGTGGGGATCAGCCCCAGCATTTT
-	TRBV6-6	TRBJ2-1	-	CASSPIDRQNEQFF	TGTGCCAGCAGCCCCATCGACCGGCAAAATGAGCAGTTCTTC
-	TRBV12-3/TRBV12-4	TRBJ2-5	-	CASSLYGGKRETQYF	TGTGCCAGCAGTTTGTATGGTGGGAAAAGGGAGACCCAGTACTTC
-	TRBV3-1	TRBJ2-1	-	CASSQDTGSSPDEQFF	TGTGCCAGCAGCCAAGATACGGGGTCGAGTCCGGATGAGCAGTTCTTC
-	TRBV7-2	TRBJ2-7	-	CASSLVTELEQYF	TGTGCCAGCAGCTTAGTGACTGAATTAGAGCAGTACTTC
-	TRBV20-1	TRBJ2-1	-	CSARAPAGSGEQFF	TGCAGTGCTAGGGCTCCGGCGGGGTCTGGTGAGCAGTTCTTC
-	TRBV7-7	TRBJ2-5	-	CASSLGAQETQYF	TGTGCTAGCAGCTTAGGGGCGCAAGAGACCCAGTACTTC
-	TRBV7-6	TRBJ1-5	TRBD1	CASSPTGGDGNQPQHF	TGTGCCAGCAGTCCGACAGGGGGAGACGGCAATCAGCCCCAGCATTTT